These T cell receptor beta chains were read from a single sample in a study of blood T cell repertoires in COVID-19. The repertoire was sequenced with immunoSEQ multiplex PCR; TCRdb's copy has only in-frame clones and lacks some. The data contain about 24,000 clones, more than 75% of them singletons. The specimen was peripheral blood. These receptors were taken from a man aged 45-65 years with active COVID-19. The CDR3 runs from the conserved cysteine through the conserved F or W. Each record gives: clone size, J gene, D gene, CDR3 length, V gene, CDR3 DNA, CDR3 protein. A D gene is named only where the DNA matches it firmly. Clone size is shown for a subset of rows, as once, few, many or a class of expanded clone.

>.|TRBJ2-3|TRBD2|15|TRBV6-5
TGTGCCAGCAGTTCAGGGACTAGCGAGAGTGATACGCAGTATTTT
CASSSGTSESDTQYF
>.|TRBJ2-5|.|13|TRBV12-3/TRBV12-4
TGTGCCAGCAGTTTACACTTCGCGGAGACCCAGTACTTC
CASSLHFAETQYF
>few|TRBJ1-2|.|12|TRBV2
TGTGCCAGCAGTGGCGCAGGGTGGGGCTACACCTTC
CASSGAGWGYTF
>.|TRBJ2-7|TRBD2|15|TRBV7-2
TGTGCCAGCAGCTTATCCGGCGGGGGGCTCTACGAGCAGTACTTC
CASSLSGGGLYEQYF
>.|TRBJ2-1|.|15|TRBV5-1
TGCGCCAGCAGCTTGGCCCGACTAGTGGGTAATGAGCAGTTCTTC
CASSLARLVGNEQFF
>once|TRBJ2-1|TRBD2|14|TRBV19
TGTGCCAGTAAGCCTAGCGGGGCGCTCAATGAGCAGTTCTTC
CASKPSGALNEQFF
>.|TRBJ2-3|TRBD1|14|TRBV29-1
TGCAGCGTTGAAGCCGGGACAGGGTTTAGTGGGCAGTATTTT
CSVEAGTGFSGQYF
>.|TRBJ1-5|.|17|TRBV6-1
TGTGCCAGCAGTGAAGTCGGGAGGGGCAATAGCAATCAGCCCCAGCATTTT
CASSEVGRGNSNQPQHF
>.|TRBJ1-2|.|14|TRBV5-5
TGTGCCAGCAGTCCGGACACAGCCAACTATGGCTACACCTTC
CASSPDTANYGYTF
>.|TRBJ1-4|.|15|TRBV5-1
TGCGCCAGCAGCTTGGCGGCAGGGCTGGACGAAAAACTGTTTTTT
CASSLAAGLDEKLFF
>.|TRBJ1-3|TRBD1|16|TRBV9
TGTGCCAGCAGCCCTCGACAGGGGATCTCTGGAAACACCATATATTTT
CASSPRQGISGNTIYF
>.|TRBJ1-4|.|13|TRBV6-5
TGTGCCAGTCTATCTGGGGCAGGGAGGAAACTGTTTTTT
CASLSGAGRKLFF
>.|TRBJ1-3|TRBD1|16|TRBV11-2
TGTGCCAGCAGCTCTGCGGACAGGGTTGCTGGAAACACCATATATTTT
CASSSADRVAGNTIYF
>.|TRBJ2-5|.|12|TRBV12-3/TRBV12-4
TGTGCCAGCAGTTTCCGAGGGGAGACCCAGTACTTC
CASSFRGETQYF
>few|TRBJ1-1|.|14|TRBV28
TGTGCCAGCAGGGCCCCAAGATGGAACACTGAAGCTTTCTTT
CASRAPRWNTEAFF
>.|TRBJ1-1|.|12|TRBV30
TGTGCCTGGAGCAGGGTTGGTACTGAAGCTTTCTTT
CAWSRVGTEAFF
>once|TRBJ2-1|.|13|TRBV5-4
TGTGCCAGCAGCTTGGCCGGTAGCAATGAGCAGTTCTTC
CASSLAGSNEQFF
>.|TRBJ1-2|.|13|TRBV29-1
TGCAGCGTTATGACTCTCGCAGGCGGGGGCTACACCTTC
CSVMTLAGGGYTF
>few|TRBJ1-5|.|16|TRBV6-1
TGTGCCAGCAGTGAATTTTTGGCGGCGGGGAATCAGCCCCAGCATTTT
CASSEFLAAGNQPQHF
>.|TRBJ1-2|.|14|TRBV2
TGTGCCAGCAGTGCTAGAACAGGGAGAGGTGGCTACACCTTC
CASSARTGRGGYTF
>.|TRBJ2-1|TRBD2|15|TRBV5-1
TGCGCCAGCAGCCTACTAGCGGGAGTCGTCAATGAGCAGTTCTTC
CASSLLAGVVNEQFF
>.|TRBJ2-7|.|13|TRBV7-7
TGTGCCAGCAGCTTTATTTCCGGCTACGAGCAGTACTTC
CASSFISGYEQYF
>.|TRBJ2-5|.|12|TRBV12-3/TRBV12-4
TGTGCCAGCAGTTTAATCCGAGAGACCCAGTACTTC
CASSLIRETQYF
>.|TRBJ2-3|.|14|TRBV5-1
TGCGCCAGCAGCTTGGGGGCCGGCCTAGATACGCAGTATTTT
CASSLGAGLDTQYF
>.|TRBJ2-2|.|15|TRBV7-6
TGTGCCAGCAGCTCGGACAGAAAGAACACCGGGGAGCTGTTTTTT
CASSSDRKNTGELFF
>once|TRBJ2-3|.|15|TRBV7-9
TGTGCCAGCAGCTTAAGCAGGGGTAGCACAGATACGCAGTATTTT
CASSLSRGSTDTQYF
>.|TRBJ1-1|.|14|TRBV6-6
TGTGCCAGCAGTTATGCAGGGAAGAACACTGAAGCTTTCTTT
CASSYAGKNTEAFF
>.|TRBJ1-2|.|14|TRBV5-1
TGCGCCAGCAGCTTGTCGCCAGCTAACTATGGCTACACCTTC
CASSLSPANYGYTF
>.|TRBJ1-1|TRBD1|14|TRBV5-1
TGCGCCAGCAGCTTCGAGGGGGCCGTCACTGAAGCTTTCTTT
CASSFEGAVTEAFF
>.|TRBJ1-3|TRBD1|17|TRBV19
TGTGCCAGTAGTCTCCGGGACAGGGGTTCTCCTGGAAACACCATATATTTT
CASSLRDRGSPGNTIYF
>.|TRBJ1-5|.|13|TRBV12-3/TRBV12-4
TGTGCCAGCAGTTCCGGGATGGACCAGCCCCAGCATTTT
CASSSGMDQPQHF
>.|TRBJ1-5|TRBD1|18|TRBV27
TGTGCCAGCAGTAAACACCCCGGACAGGGCCCCTACAATCAGCCCCAGCATTTT
CASSKHPGQGPYNQPQHF
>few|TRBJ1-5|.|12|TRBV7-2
TGTGCCAGCAGCTCCCTTAATCAGCCCCAGCATTTT
CASSSLNQPQHF
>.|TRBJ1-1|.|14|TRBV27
TGTGCCAGCAGTTCTCCCAGGGTGAACACTGAAGCTTTCTTT
CASSSPRVNTEAFF
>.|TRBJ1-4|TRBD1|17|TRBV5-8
TGTGCCAGCAGCTTAACCGGGACAGGGGGGAGTGATGAAAAACTGTTTTTT
CASSLTGTGGSDEKLFF
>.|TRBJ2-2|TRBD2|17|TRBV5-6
TGTGCCAGCAGCTCACTCGGAAGCGGGAGGTCGGACGGGGAGCTGTTTTTT
CASSSLGSGRSDGELFF